Below are 26 T cell receptor beta chains sequenced from a single sample in a study of blood T cell repertoires in COVID-19 (dated by TCRdb to 2020 to 2022). Library creation used the immunoSEQ multiplex PCR assay. What TCRdb holds here is the immuneACCESS table cut down to in-frame rearrangements. Part of the clones is not present; checked against another copy, under half of the missing clones reflect an unresolved V gene, and the others are unexplained. Present in this sample are roughly 35,000 clones, approximately 86% of which were seen just once. The biggest ten clones account for approximately 1.9% of the sample. The sequenced sample was peripheral blood. The receptors were sampled from a man between 50 and 59 years old with active or convalescent COVID-19.

This clone was seen more than once but under ten times. V gene TRBV7-2 combines with J gene TRBJ1-5; possibly TRBD1 for D (6 bases). CDR1 is SGHTA, CDR2 FQGNSA, per germline. Trimming removed 1 base at V and 2 bases at J, with 9 bases between. This CDR3 spans 15 amino acids. CDR3 sequence: CASSLESGGNQPQHF. In nucleotides, the CDR3 is TGTGCCAGCAGCTTAGAGTCAGGGGGCAATCAGCCCCAGCATTTT.

The chain links TRBV7-2 to TRBJ2-5; a possible D gene is TRBD1 (5 bases). The germline gives CDR1 SGHTA, CDR2 FQGNSA. Trimming pared 3 bases from V and 5 bases from J, leaving 10 bases between. The CDR3 is made up of 13 amino acids. CDR3 residues: CASSFRDRETQYF. The CDR3 nucleotides read TGTGCCAGCAGCTTCAGGGATAGGGAGACCCAGTACTTC.

This chain connects TRBV30 to TRBJ2-3; 8 bases are shared with TRBD2. The CDR3 has 16 amino acids. J gave up 3 bases and V 0 bases, and 8 bases lay outside the gene matches. Looked up from germline, CDR1 is GTSNPN and CDR2 is SVGIG (reference sequence). The DNA of the CDR3 is TGTGCCTGGAGTGTTTTCGGGAGGGCCGGGACAGATACGCAGTATTTT. It encodes CAWSVFGRAGTDTQYF.

V usage is TRBV19 and J usage is TRBJ2-5, with unresolved D. CDR1 LNHDA and CDR2 SQIVND come from the germline V gene (reference sequence). The CDR3 loop spans 14 amino acids. V dropped 4 bases and J dropped 4 bases, with 13 bases sitting between them. CDR3 region: CASSTLGVIETQYF. In DNA, the CDR3 is TGTGCCAGTAGTACTCTGGGCGTGATAGAGACCCAGTACTTC.

The rearrangement uses TRBV21-1 and TRBJ2-6; the DNA was not compared with TRBD1, the D call given in the table. TRBV21-1 is annotated as a pseudogene. There are 23 residues in the CDR3. CDR3 in amino acids: CASSKEGRDRGSTLSSGANVLTF. The CDR3 DNA follows: TGTGCCAGCAGCAAAGAGGGGAGGGACAGGGGTTCCACGCTTAGCTCTGGGGCCAACGTCCTGACTTTC.

The chain couples TRBV19 to TRBJ2-7; D might be TRBD1 (6 bases). V was cut by 5 bases and J by 3 bases, with 14 bases left in between. Looked up from germline, CDR1 is LNHDA and CDR2 is SQIVND (reference sequence). The CDR3 spans 14 residues. CDR3 bases: TGTGCCAGTAGTTCGCAGGGGATCCTCTACGAGCAGTACTTC. Amino acid sequence: CASSSQGILYEQYF.

The rearrangement links TRBV5-5 to TRBJ2-2; a possible D gene is TRBD1 (6 bases). CDR1 and CDR2 from the germline V gene are SGHKS and YYEKEE (reference sequence). V was shortened by 7 bases and J by 2 bases, with 9 bases between the two germline ends. This CDR3 is 13 amino acids long. CDR3 residues: CASRDINTGELFF. The DNA of the CDR3 is TGTGCCAGCCGGGACATAAACACCGGGGAGCTGTTTTTT.

V gene TRBV24-1 combines with J gene TRBJ2-1, with D perhaps TRBD2 (6 bases). The CDR3 is 15 amino acids. V lost 2 bases and J 12 bases, leaving 19 bases between the germline ends. CDR1 and CDR2 (germline): KGHDR, SFDVKD. CDR3 amino acids: CATSDYTSRLKGQFF. The CDR3 DNA reads as TGTGCCACCAGTGATTACACTAGCCGACTGAAGGGGCAGTTCTTC.

The chain employs TRBV2 and TRBJ1-1; D call uncertain. This CDR3 contains 13 residues. Germline V CDR1 and CDR2: SNHLY, FYNNEI. Deletions cut 3 bases from V and 1 base from J, with 6 bases between. The CDR3 DNA follows: TGTGCCAGCAGTGAGTTCGGGAACACTGAAGCTTTCTTT. It codes for CASSEFGNTEAFF.

This chain uses TRBV13 with TRBJ2-2; the match to TRBD2 covers 13 bases. The CDR3 is made up of 17 amino acids. Germline trimming cut 4 bases from V and 5 bases from J; bases unmatched to any gene: 7. Germline V gives CDR1 PRHDT, CDR2 FYEKMQ (reference sequence). CDR3 sequence: CASSYGLAGALTGELFF. For the CDR3, the DNA is TGTGCCAGCAGCTACGGACTAGCGGGAGCCCTGACCGGGGAGCTGTTTTTT.

This chain joins TRBV20-1 and TRBJ1-1, with a tentative D call TRBD1 (5 bases). CDR1 is DFQATT and CDR2 is SNEGSKA in the germline V gene (reference sequence). With 3 bases removed from V and 3 bases from J, the gap between germline ends came to 14 bases. The CDR3 is made up of 14 amino acids. The CDR3 spells CSASIGGADTEAFF. As DNA, the CDR3 is TGCAGTGCTAGTATCGGAGGGGCGGACACTGAAGCTTTCTTT.

The chain has TRBV5-4 and TRBJ1-2; 9 bases map to TRBD1. CDR3 size: 14 residues. CDR1 is SGHNT and CDR2 is YYREEE in the germline V gene (reference sequence). V was pared by 4 bases and J by 5 bases, with 6 bases of the junction left unmatched. The CDR3 DNA reads as TGTGCCAGCAGCGCGGACAGGGGAAGGTATGGCTACACCTTC. This encodes CASSADRGRYGYTF.

The chain carries TRBV7-9 and TRBJ2-7; unclear D gene. From germline, CDR1 is SEHNR and CDR2 FQNEAQ (reference sequence). This CDR3 spans 12 amino acids. Trimming left V 0 bases short and J 7 bases short, with 7 bases between. CDR3: CASSLAAREQYF. CDR3 sequence (DNA): TGTGCCAGCAGCTTAGCTGCGCGAGAGCAGTACTTC.

The chain has TRBV2 and TRBJ2-2; D ambiguous. The germline CDR1 and CDR2 sequences are SNHLY and FYNNEI. V was clipped by 7 bases and J by 7 bases, with 13 bases between them. The CDR3 has 13 amino acids. CDR3 loop: CASTVSEFGELFF. The CDR3 nucleotides are TGTGCCAGCACCGTCAGTGAATTCGGGGAGCTGTTTTTT.

This rearrangement joins TRBV3-1 (or the pseudogene TRBV3-2) to TRBJ1-5; the D gene is possibly TRBD1 (5 bases). Germline assignment: CDR1 LGHDT and CDR2 YNNKEL (reference sequence). Trimming stripped 4 bases from V and 0 bases from J, with 10 bases between. The CDR3 is 15 amino acids. The CDR3 spells CASSLDRNSNQPQHF. Written as DNA, the CDR3 is TGTGCCAGCAGCCTTGACAGAAATAGCAATCAGCCCCAGCATTTT.

The rearrangement uses TRBV3-1 (or the pseudogene TRBV3-2) and TRBJ1-4; D uncertain. CDR1 and CDR2 (germline): LGHDT, YNNKEL (reference sequence). This CDR3 spans 12 amino acids. V dropped 5 bases and J dropped 7 bases, with 8 bases sitting between them. The CDR3 protein is CASSTSSEKLFF. The CDR3 nucleotides read TGTGCCAGCAGCACCTCTAGTGAAAAACTGTTTTTT.

J is TRBJ1-1 and V is TRBV4-2, with TRBD1 identical over 8 bases. The V and J ends lost 4 bases and 0 bases, in that order; junction bases with no gene match: 4. Germline V CDR1 and CDR2: LGHNA, YNFKEQ. CDR3 length: 15 residues. CDR3 nucleotide sequence: TGTGCCAGCAGCCCAATGGACAGGGTGAACACTGAAGCTTTCTTT. Its protein is CASSPMDRVNTEAFF.

The genes are TRBV9 and TRBJ2-3; TRBD2 agrees at 12 bases. Germline CDR1 SGDLS, CDR2 YYNGEE. The junction had 9 bases not matched to a gene; V was cut back by 4 bases and J by 3 bases. The CDR3 totals 17 residues. The CDR3 loop is CASSRGLAGGGTDTQYF. The CDR3 DNA reads TGTGCCAGCAGCAGGGGTCTAGCGGGAGGGGGAACAGATACGCAGTATTTT.

V is TRBV10-1 and J is TRBJ2-7, with TRBD2 matching over 14 bases. The germline V gene has CDR1 WNHNN and CDR2 SYGVQD (reference sequence). CDR3 size: 23 residues. After removal of 7 bases from V and 3 bases from J, the junction contained 29 bases not matched to a gene. CDR3 sequence: CASTRKTGLAGVMGYSSYYEQYF. The CDR3 coding sequence is TGCGCCAGCACCAGAAAAACGGGACTAGCGGGAGTTATGGGTTATTCAAGTTACTACGAGCAGTACTTC.

This chain connects TRBV7-9 to TRBJ2-1, with D uncertain. Germline V gives CDR1 SEHNR, CDR2 FQNEAQ (reference sequence). Trimming took 6 bases from V and 0 from J, leaving 12 bases between them. The CDR3 contains 15 residues. The CDR3 is CASSLGDSSYNEQFF. The CDR3 DNA follows: TGTGCCAGCAGTCTTGGAGATAGCTCCTACAATGAGCAGTTCTTC.

The chain links TRBV9 to TRBJ2-3, with 11 nucleotides matching TRBD2. The CDR3 spans 16 residues. From germline, CDR1 is SGDLS and CDR2 YYNGEE. V gave up 0 bases and J gave up 6 bases; unmatched junction bases: 6. This CDR3 is CASSVGVAGGLDTQYF. In nucleotides, the CDR3 is TGTGCCAGCAGCGTAGGGGTAGCGGGAGGGTTGGATACGCAGTATTTT.

This clone is a singleton in its sample. The chain is built from TRBV28 and TRBJ1-4, with 8 nucleotides matching TRBD1. The germline V gene encodes CDR1 MDHEN and CDR2 SYDVKM. Trimming at V came to 2 bases and at J to 8 bases, leaving 7 bases not matched to a gene. CDR3 size: 15 residues. CDR3 sequence (DNA): TGTGCCAGCAGTTTACGACAGGGGAGAAGGGAAAAACTGTTTTTT. Its translation: CASSLRQGRREKLFF.

This sequence joins TRBV7-2 and TRBJ1-4; maybe TRBD1 (5 bases). The CDR3 is 14 residues long. Trimming took 5 bases from V and 5 from J, leaving 12 bases between them. The germline V gene has CDR1 SGHTA and CDR2 FQGNSA. CDR3 sequence: CASSPDRHNEKLFF. DNA of the CDR3: TGTGCCAGCAGCCCCGACAGACACAATGAAAAACTGTTTTTT. The variable domain in full, with the rest retrieved from reference TRBV7-2 and TRBJ1-4, is GAGVSQSPSNKVTEKGKDVELRCDPISGHTALYWYRQSLGQGLEFLIYFQGNSAPDKSGLPSDRFSAERTGGSVSTLTIQRTQQEDSAVYLCASSPDRHNEKLFFGSGTQLSVL.

This clone was seen only once. The chain uses TRBV4-3 and TRBJ2-7, with D possibly being TRBD2 (6 bases). The CDR3 covers 16 residues. Deletions cut 0 bases from V and 2 bases from J, with 14 bases between. Germline V gene lookup returns CDR1 LGHNA and CDR2 YSLEER. The CDR3 region is CASSQDSVGGTYEQYF. CDR3 nucleotides: TGCGCCAGCAGCCAAGATTCGGTAGGCGGGACCTACGAGCAGTACTTC.

The chain combines TRBV18 with TRBJ2-7; 7 bases align to TRBD1. The V segment lost 2 bases and the J segment 3 bases; nucleotides outside the gene matches: 4. Germline CDR1 KGHSH, CDR2 LQKENI. This CDR3 is built from 14 residues. As DNA, the CDR3 is TGTGCCAGCTCACCAGGGGCAGGGGGCTACGAGCAGTACTTC. Protein: CASSPGAGGYEQYF. The complete variable domain, with remaining parts taken from reference TRBV18 and TRBJ2-7, reads NAGVMQNPRHLVRRRGQEARLRCSPMKGHSHVYWYRQLPEEGLKFMVYLQKENIIDESGMPKERFSAEFPKEGPSILRIQQVVRGDSAAYFCASSPGAGGYEQYFGPGTRLTVT.

This clone showed up just a few times. The chain carries TRBV5-1 and TRBJ1-5; possibly TRBD1 for D (6 bases). Germline V gives CDR1 SGHRS, CDR2 YFSETQ. Trimming stripped 4 bases from V and 0 bases from J, with 14 bases between. The CDR3 is made up of 16 amino acids. CDR3 protein: CASSPGDRLSNQPQHF. The CDR3 DNA reads as TGCGCCAGCAGCCCAGGGGACCGGCTTAGCAATCAGCCCCAGCATTTT.